This TCR beta chain was identified during a study of blood T cell repertoires in COVID-19. At the level of the study: The origin of the acute and convalescent COVID-19 samples was the United States, Italy and Spain. PBMCs, B-cell-depleted T cells, or T cells provided the cDNA or gDNA that made up the material.

Source study methods: Amplification of reference gene primers was used by the study to estimate nucleated cell counts. Profiling relied on immunoSEQ multiplex PCR, and the TCRdb table lists in-frame clones only, not all of them. V and J calls plus clone size are reproduced from that table; the DNA served to infer D and trimming. The table shows 270,000 or so clones, with around 86% occurring only once. Germline values: CDR1 MNHEY, CDR2 SMNVEV (reference sequence). Trimming took 5 bases from V and 4 from J, leaving 17 bases between them. The CDR3 is 15 residues long. This receptor was identified in a woman in her thirties or forties who had recovered from COVID-19. The sample taken for sequencing was peripheral blood. The V call is TRBV27, the J call TRBJ1-2, with a tentative D call TRBD1 (6 bases). The CDR3 is CASSEGQIRAYGYTF. In DNA form, the CDR3 reads TGTGCCAGCAGTGAAGGACAGATCCGCGCCTATGGCTACACCTTC.